This is a list of T cell receptor beta chains from one sample in a study of blood T cells in healthy people across ages. TCRdb independently ran MiXCR on the 5' RACE reads; one entry per CDR3 protein. This table holds roughly 500,000 distinct CDR3 sequences, approximately 25% found once. The same data also contributed to another study, on T cells of mothers and their children.

Sequenced sample: blood. The source of these receptors is a boy between 10 and 17 years old in good health. Both conserved end residues are part of each CDR3. The order of the fields is D gene, clone size, V gene, J gene, CDR3 protein, CDR3 DNA. A D gene is named only where the DNA matches it firmly. A row's size may be missing; if present it is once, few, many or a size class.

NA	NA	TRBV20-1	TRBJ2-5	CSAGDLEETQYF	TGCAGTGCCGGGGACTTAGAAGAGACCCAGTACTTC
NA	NA	TRBV7-2	TRBJ2-5	CASSLMGNQHETQYF	TGTGCCAGCAGCTTAATGGGAAACCAGCATGAGACCCAGTACTTC
TRBD1	NA	TRBV12-3/TRBV12-4	TRBJ2-7	CASTDRGNSYEQYF	TGTGCCAGCACCGACAGGGGCAACTCCTACGAGCAGTACTTC
NA	few	TRBV7-2	TRBJ2-7	CASSSTFYEQYF	TGTGCCAGCAGCTCGACTTTCTACGAGCAGTACTTC
NA	few	TRBV7-6	TRBJ2-2	CASSQRTANTGELFF	TGTGCCAGCAGCCAGAGGACAGCTAACACCGGGGAGCTGTTTTTT
NA	NA	TRBV12-1	TRBJ2-3	CASSCGFCADTQYF	TGTGCCAGCAGCTGTGGCTTCTGCGCGGATACGCAGTATTTT
TRBD1	many	TRBV28	TRBJ1-4	CASSYDRGTNEKLFF	TGTGCCAGCAGCTACGACAGGGGAACTAATGAAAAACTGTTTTTT
NA	few	TRBV5-1	TRBJ1-2	CASSSDPMRGVAYRGYTF	TGCGCCAGCAGCTCAGACCCTATGAGAGGGGTCGCTTATCGTGGCTACACCTTC
TRBD2	many	TRBV7-6	TRBJ2-5	CASSLLGGGVQETQYF	TGTGCCAGCAGCCTCCTGGGCGGGGGGGTCCAGGAGACCCAGTACTTC
TRBD1	few	TRBV7-2	TRBJ2-1	CASSLNTVRDSYYNEQFF	TGTGCCAGCAGCTTAAATACGGTCCGGGACAGCTACTACAATGAGCAGTTCTTC
NA	few	TRBV20-1	TRBJ2-3	CSAGNPGRRTDTQYF	TGCAGTGCTGGAAACCCGGGACGGCGCACAGATACGCAGTATTTT
NA	few	TRBV27	TRBJ2-7	CASGLQGTYEQYF	TGTGCCAGCGGATTACAGGGCACCTACGAGCAGTACTTC
NA	few	TRBV4-3	TRBJ2-1	CASSQDTGSEQFF	TGCGCCAGCAGCCAAGATACCGGGAGTGAGCAGTTCTTC
NA	NA	TRBV5-1	TRBJ2-7	CASSFLSLYEQYF	TGCGCCAGCAGCTTCCTCTCCTTGTACGAGCAGTACTTC
NA	NA	TRBV28	TRBJ1-2	CASSLNEMSYTF	TGTGCCAGCAGTTTAAATGAGATGAGCTACACCTTC
NA	NA	TRBV12-3/TRBV12-4	TRBJ2-6	CASSKGRDSSGANVLTF	TGTGCCAGCAGTAAGGGACGGGATAGCTCTGGGGCCAACGTCCTGACTTTC
NA	NA	TRBV5-5	TRBJ2-4	CASSLEQCIQYF	TGTGCCAGCAGCTTGGAGCAGTGCATTCAGTACTTC
TRBD1	few	TRBV9	TRBJ2-5	CASSPRGQGGVETQYF	TGTGCCAGCAGCCCCAGAGGACAGGGAGGTGTGGAGACCCAGTACTTC
NA	NA	TRBV2	TRBJ2-5	CASSNGRDKTQYF	TGTGCCAGCAGTAACGGAAGGGACAAGACCCAGTACTTC
NA	few	TRBV10-3	TRBJ2-3	CAISEIGLAPDTQYF	TGTGCCATCAGTGAGATAGGGCTAGCCCCCGATACGCAGTATTTT
NA	NA	TRBV27	TRBJ2-3	CASSGFKSDTQYF	TGTGCCAGTAGCGGATTTAAATCGGATACGCAGTATTTT
NA	NA	TRBV9	TRBJ1-1	CASSRGGATEAFF	TGTGCCAGCAGCAGGGGAGGTGCCACTGAAGCTTTCTTT
NA	NA	TRBV18	TRBJ1-1	CASSPPSSGPTEAFF	TGTGCCAGCTCACCACCCTCGTCTGGACCCACTGAAGCTTTCTTT
NA	NA	TRBV25-1	TRBJ2-5	CASGQVEAQYF	TGTGCCAGCGGGCAGGTTGAGGCCCAGTACTTC
NA	NA	TRBV7-8	TRBJ2-1	CASSSYLSEYNEQFF	TGTGCCAGCAGCTCATATCTCAGCGAGTACAATGAGCAGTTCTTC
NA	few	TRBV4-1	TRBJ2-6	CASSQDLASSGANVLTF	TGCGCCAGCAGCCAAGATCTAGCGTCCTCTGGGGCCAACGTCCTGACTTTC
TRBD2	NA	TRBV4-1	TRBJ2-1	CASSQGAQAGGGNEQFF	TGCGCCAGCAGCCAAGGGGCCCAAGCGGGAGGTGGTAATGAGCAGTTCTTC